Listed below are T cell receptor beta chains from one sample, sequenced in a study of shared T cell receptors in the human thymus. TCRdb's table, derived via immunoSEQ multiplex PCR, lists solely in-frame clones and lacks some. Of about 660,000 clones in the sample, roughly 88% are singletons; the top ten hold approximately 0.011%. These same records also appear under a second study, on human thymus T cells.

Sequencing was done on a sample of thymocytes. The receptors were gathered from a boy under two years old with a congenital heart defect. The CDR3 runs from the conserved cysteine through the conserved F or W. The D gene is left open where the match is weak. Clone size is shown for a subset of rows, as once, few, many or a class of expanded clone.

>TRBJ2-3|TRBD2|once|TRBV28
CASSPPREGPHSLTDTQYF
TGTGCCAGCAGTCCCCCCCGGGAGGGCCCTCACTCACTCACAGATACGCAGTATTTT
>TRBJ2-5|.|.|TRBV5-5
CASSHGKTQYF
TGTGCCAGCAGCCACGGGAAGACCCAGTACTTC
>TRBJ1-1|.|few|TRBV6-5
CASSYEGEENTEAFF
TGTGCCAGCAGTTACGAAGGGGAGGAGAACACTGAAGCTTTCTTT
>TRBJ2-5|TRBD2|.|TRBV2
CASSEWGLAVYKETQYF
TGTGCCAGCAGTGAATGGGGACTAGCGGTGTATAAAGAGACCCAGTACTTC
>TRBJ1-1|.|.|TRBV6-5
CASSYSRTVTSTEAFF
TGTGCCAGCAGTTACTCCAGGACAGTAACAAGCACTGAAGCTTTCTTT
>TRBJ2-7|TRBD2|.|TRBV5-1
CASRGGTTGGSGPYSYEQYF
TGCGCCAGCAGGGGGGGGACTACGGGGGGTAGCGGGCCCTATTCCTACGAGCAGTACTTC
>TRBJ2-1|TRBD2|.|TRBV7-2
CASTSKVGTSPYNEQFF
TGTGCCAGCACCTCGAAGGTTGGGACTAGTCCTTACAATGAGCAGTTCTTC
>TRBJ1-4|TRBD1|.|TRBV6-5
CASSYSVTGEKLFF
TGTGCCAGCAGTTACTCAGTGACAGGGGAAAAACTGTTTTTT
>TRBJ2-7|TRBD2|.|TRBV27
CASSSLLAGESYEQYF
TGTGCCAGCAGTTCCCTACTAGCGGGAGAATCCTACGAGCAGTACTTC
>TRBJ2-7|TRBD2|.|TRBV28
CASRDQWGSKVAGGPEQYF
TGTGCCAGCAGGGATCAGTGGGGGAGTAAGGTAGCGGGAGGGCCCGAGCAGTACTTC
>TRBJ2-1|.|.|TRBV21-1
CASSKAQGFSGRAANEQFF
TGTGCCAGCAGCAAAGCCCAGGGTTTTAGCGGGAGGGCCGCGAATGAGCAGTTCTTC
>TRBJ1-5|TRBD1|.|TRBV6-1
CASSEAQGWNQPQHF
TGTGCCAGCAGTGAAGCACAGGGGTGGAATCAGCCCCAGCATTTT
>TRBJ2-3|TRBD2|.|TRBV4-3
CASSQDYTSGARCTDTQYF
TGCGCCAGCAGCCAAGATTACACTAGCGGGGCCCGGTGCACAGATACGCAGTATTTT
>TRBJ2-3|TRBD1|.|TRBV28
CASSFPGWDRGGSTDTQYF
TGTGCCAGCAGTTTCCCCGGATGGGACAGGGGAGGAAGCACAGATACGCAGTATTTT
>TRBJ2-5|TRBD2|.|TRBV18
CASSPPMRERVDQETQYF
TGTGCCAGCTCACCCCCCATGCGGGAGAGAGTTGATCAAGAGACCCAGTACTTC
>TRBJ1-2|TRBD1|.|TRBV15
CATSTDNTKDRPIYGYTF
TGTGCCACCAGCACAGACAACACTAAGGACAGGCCTATCTATGGCTACACCTTC
>TRBJ2-7|.|.|TRBV7-9
CASRGQRGGEQYF
TGTGCCAGCAGGGGGCAGAGGGGGGGCGAGCAGTACTTC
>TRBJ2-5|.|few|TRBV29-1
CSVDWESHQETQYF
TGCAGCGTTGATTGGGAGTCCCACCAAGAGACCCAGTACTTC
>TRBJ2-5|.|.|TRBV30
CAWTKAVQETQYF
TGTGCCTGGACAAAAGCGGTTCAAGAGACCCAGTACTTC
>TRBJ2-3|.|.|TRBV4-3
CASSPITWAHRPDTQYF
TGCGCCAGCAGCCCAATCACTTGGGCCCATCGGCCAGATACGCAGTATTTT
>TRBJ1-6|.|.|TRBV9
CASSVGSYNSPLHF
TGTGCCAGCAGCGTTGGCAGTTATAATTCACCCCTCCACTTT
>TRBJ1-6|.|.|TRBV28
CASKSWGGVSPLHF
TGTGCCAGCAAGTCCTGGGGGGGAGTTTCACCCCTCCACTTT
>TRBJ2-5|TRBD2|once|TRBV5-1
CAGRPGLAGGGETQYF
TGCGCCGGGAGACCGGGACTAGCGGGAGGCGGTGAGACCCAGTACTTC
>TRBJ2-7|TRBD2|.|TRBV4-2
CASSQGSGRAEIYEQYF
TGTGCCAGCAGCCAAGGGAGCGGGAGGGCCGAGATATACGAGCAGTACTTC
>TRBJ2-6|TRBD1|.|TRBV28
CASSPKGDRTGANVLTF
TGTGCCAGCAGCCCAAAAGGGGACAGGACTGGGGCCAACGTCCTGACTTTC
>TRBJ2-7|TRBD2|.|TRBV4-3
CASSQGEGRDGVLPYEQYF
TGCGCCAGCAGCCAAGGGGAGGGCAGGGACGGAGTCCTCCCCTACGAGCAGTACTTC
>TRBJ2-1|.|.|TRBV10-3
CATSLEGYNEQFF
TGTGCCACCTCCTTGGAGGGATACAATGAGCAGTTCTTC
>TRBJ1-5|TRBD1|once|TRBV7-8
CASSLAGGPSNQPQHF
TGTGCCAGCAGCTTAGCAGGGGGCCCGAGCAATCAGCCCCAGCATTTT
>TRBJ1-3|.|few|TRBV5-4
CASSLKQSLGNTIYF
TGTGCCAGCAGCTTGAAACAGAGCCTTGGAAACACCATATATTTT
>TRBJ2-1|.|.|TRBV14
CASSQEAQNEQFF
TGTGCCAGCAGCCAAGAGGCCCAAAATGAGCAGTTCTTC
>TRBJ2-3|TRBD2|once|TRBV4-1
CASSQAPWEGPPDTQYF
TGCGCCAGCAGCCAAGCCCCCTGGGAGGGCCCCCCAGATACGCAGTATTTT
>TRBJ2-7|.|.|TRBV27
CASSTLTAFWGPTREQYF
TGTGCCAGCAGTACCTTGACAGCTTTCTGGGGGCCGACACGGGAGCAGTACTTC
>TRBJ2-7|.|few|TRBV27
CASSPQGGAHEQYF
TGTGCCAGCAGTCCCCAGGGGGGAGCCCACGAGCAGTACTTC
>TRBJ2-5|.|.|TRBV28
CASSSHTPGTWDETQYF
TGTGCCAGCAGTTCACATACGCCCGGGACATGGGATGAGACCCAGTACTTC
>TRBJ2-4|.|.|TRBV2
CASSLAKNIQYF
TGTGCCAGCAGCCTAGCCAAAAACATTCAGTACTTC
>TRBJ2-1|TRBD2|.|TRBV11-3
CASTMRNSGLYNEQFF
TGTGCCAGCACCATGCGGAATAGCGGGCTCTACAATGAGCAGTTCTTC